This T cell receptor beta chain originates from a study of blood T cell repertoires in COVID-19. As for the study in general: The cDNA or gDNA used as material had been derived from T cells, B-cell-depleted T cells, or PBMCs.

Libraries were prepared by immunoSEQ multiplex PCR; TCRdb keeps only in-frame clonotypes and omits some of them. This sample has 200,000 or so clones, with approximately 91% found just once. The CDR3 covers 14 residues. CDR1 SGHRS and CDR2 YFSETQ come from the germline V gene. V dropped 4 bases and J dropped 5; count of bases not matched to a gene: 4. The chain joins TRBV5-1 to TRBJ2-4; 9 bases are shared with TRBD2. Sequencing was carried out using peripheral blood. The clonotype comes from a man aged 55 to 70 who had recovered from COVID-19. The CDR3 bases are TGCGCCAGCAGCCGCGGGGGGGACGAAAACATTCAGTACTTC. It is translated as CASSRGGDENIQYF.